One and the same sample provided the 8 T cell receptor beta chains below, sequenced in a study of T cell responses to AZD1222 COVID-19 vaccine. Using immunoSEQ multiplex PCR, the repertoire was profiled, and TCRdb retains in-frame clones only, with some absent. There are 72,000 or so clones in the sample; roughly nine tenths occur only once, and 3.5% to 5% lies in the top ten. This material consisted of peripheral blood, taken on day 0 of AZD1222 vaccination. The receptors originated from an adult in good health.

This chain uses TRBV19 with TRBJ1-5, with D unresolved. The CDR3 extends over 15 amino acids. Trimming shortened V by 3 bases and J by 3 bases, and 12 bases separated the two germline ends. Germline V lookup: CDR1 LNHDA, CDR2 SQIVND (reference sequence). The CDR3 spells CASSMRAELNQPQHF. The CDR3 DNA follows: TGTGCCAGTAGTATGCGCGCCGAACTCAATCAGCCCCAGCATTTT.

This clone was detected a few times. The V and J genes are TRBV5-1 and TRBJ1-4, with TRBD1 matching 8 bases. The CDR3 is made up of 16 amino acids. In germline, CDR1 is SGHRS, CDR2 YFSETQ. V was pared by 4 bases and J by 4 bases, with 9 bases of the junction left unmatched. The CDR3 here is CASSRWTGQNNEKLFF. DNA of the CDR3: TGCGCCAGCAGCAGGTGGACAGGGCAGAATAATGAAAAACTGTTTTTT.

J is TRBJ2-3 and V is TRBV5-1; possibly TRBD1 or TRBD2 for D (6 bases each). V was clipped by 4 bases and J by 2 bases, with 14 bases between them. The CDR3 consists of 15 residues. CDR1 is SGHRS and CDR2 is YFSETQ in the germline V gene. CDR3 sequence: CASSLTPGATDTQYF. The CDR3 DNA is TGCGCCAGCAGCCTCACTCCGGGGGCCACAGATACGCAGTATTTT.

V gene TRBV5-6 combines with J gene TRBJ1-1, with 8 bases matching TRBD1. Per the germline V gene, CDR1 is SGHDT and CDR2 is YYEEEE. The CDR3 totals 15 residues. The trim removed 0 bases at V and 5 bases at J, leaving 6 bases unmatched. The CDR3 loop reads CASSLDYRGRTEAFF. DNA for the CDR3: TGTGCCAGCAGCTTGGATTACAGGGGGAGAACTGAAGCTTTCTTT. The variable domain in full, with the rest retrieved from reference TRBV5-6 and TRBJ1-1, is DAGVTQSPTHLIKTRGQQVTLRCSPKSGHDTVSWYQQALGQGPQFIFQYYEEEERQRGNFPDRFSGHQFPNYSSELNVNALLLGDSALYLCASSLDYRGRTEAFFGQGTRLTVV.

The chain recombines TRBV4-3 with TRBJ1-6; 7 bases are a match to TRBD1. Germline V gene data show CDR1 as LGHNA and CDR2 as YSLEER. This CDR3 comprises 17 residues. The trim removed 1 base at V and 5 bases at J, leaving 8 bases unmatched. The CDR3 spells CASSQALLQGDNSPLHF. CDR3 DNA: TGCGCCAGCAGCCAAGCTCTCCTGCAGGGGGATAATTCACCCCTCCACTTT.

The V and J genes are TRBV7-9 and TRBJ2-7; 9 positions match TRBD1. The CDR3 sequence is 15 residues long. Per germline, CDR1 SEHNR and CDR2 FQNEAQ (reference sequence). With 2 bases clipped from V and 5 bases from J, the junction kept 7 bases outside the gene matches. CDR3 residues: CASSLIQGAEDEQYF. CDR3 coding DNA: TGTGCCAGCAGCTTAATACAGGGGGCAGAAGACGAGCAGTACTTC. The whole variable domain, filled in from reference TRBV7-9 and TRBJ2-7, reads DTGVSQNPRHKITKRGQNVTFRCDPISEHNRLYWYRQTLGQGPEFLTYFQNEAQLEKSRLLSDRFSAERPKGSFSTLEIQRTEQGDSAMYLCASSLIQGAEDEQYFGPGTRLTVT.

The CDR3 sequence: CASSLEGGPGNTEAFF. CDR3 bases: TGCGCCAGCAGCTTGGAGGGGGGACCAGGGAACACTGAAGCTTTCTTT. The chain employs TRBV5-1 and TRBJ1-1, with D tentatively TRBD1 (6 bases). The germline CDR1 and CDR2 sequences are SGHRS and YFSETQ. Trimming shortened V by 0 bases and J by 1 base, and 13 bases separated the two germline ends. The CDR3 covers 16 residues.

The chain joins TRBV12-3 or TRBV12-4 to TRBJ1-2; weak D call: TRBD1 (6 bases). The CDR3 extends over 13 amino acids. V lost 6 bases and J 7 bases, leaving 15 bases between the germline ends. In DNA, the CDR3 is TGTGCCAGCAGCCCCAACAGGGTGGGTGGCTACACCTTC. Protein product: CASSPNRVGGYTF.